This T cell receptor beta chain was found in a study of beta chain features in type 1 diabetes. Study-wide results and limits: Insertions were fewer and deletions more numerous at VDJ junctions in type 1 diabetes patients. Compared to healthy donors, patients appeared to have naive, central memory and Treg TCRB repertoires that were more alike. Shorter TCRB CDR3s, moderately but significantly so, marked every one of the four CD4+ subsets in Type 1 diabetes patients.

The isolated RNA, all of it, was reverse transcribed, so expressed TCRB transcripts were what got sequenced. There were millions of reads on average in the naive, central memory and regulatory T cell samples. Assay used: immunoSEQ multiplex PCR; TCRdb lists only in-frame clones, some missing. The sample shows about 160,000 clones, 6.5% to 10% of them seen only once. V dropped 6 bases and J dropped 0; count of bases not matched to a gene: 16. CDR1 is MDHEN, CDR2 SYDVKM, per germline. This CDR3 has 20 residues. The authors sorted CD4+ naive, central memory, regulatory and stem cell-like memory cells via CD45RO/CCR7/CD25/CD127/CD95/CD27. On this clone: Its antigen is unknown.

The sequencing input was central memory CD4+ T cells from blood. The TCR originated in a woman between 18 and 30 years old with type 1 diabetes. The chain recombines TRBV28 with TRBJ1-5; the match to TRBD1 covers 11 bases. DNA of the CDR3: TGTGCCAGCAGCCCGATCAGGGACAGGGGGAGGTATGCTAGCAATCAGCCCCAGCATTTT. As protein: CASSPIRDRGRYASNQPQHF.